The rows below give T cell receptor beta chains drawn from one sample of a study of cytomegalovirus exposure and HLA in healthy donors. This table comes from immunoSEQ multiplex PCR, and its TCRdb copy is limited to in-frame clones, with some not included. The table includes over 100,000 clones, 75% to 90% detected once. The specimen sequenced was PBMCs. The receptors here all came from a woman aged 18-29 years in good health and CMV-seronegative. Each CDR3 is given with its conserved first and last residue. The order of the fields is D gene, J gene, V gene, clone size, CDR3 DNA, CDR3 protein. D genes are given only for firm matches. Size tells how often a clone was seen (once, few, many) or the class of an expanded clone, and some rows leave it out.

d_call: TRBD1
j_call: TRBJ2-7
v_call: TRBV6-5
clone_size: .
cdr3_nt: TGTGCCAGCACCCCAGGGGGCCGGCGCGAGCAGTACTTC
cdr3_aa: CASTPGGRREQYF

d_call: .
j_call: TRBJ2-1
v_call: TRBV2
clone_size: .
cdr3_nt: TGTGCCAGCAGCGATCCGGGACAAAAAAGCGACAATGAGCAGTTCTTC
cdr3_aa: CASSDPGQKSDNEQFF

d_call: .
j_call: TRBJ1-1
v_call: TRBV7-2
clone_size: .
cdr3_nt: TGTGCCAGCAGCTTTTCAGTGTCAGGGGCGAACACTGAAGCTTTCTTT
cdr3_aa: CASSFSVSGANTEAFF

d_call: TRBD1
j_call: TRBJ1-5
v_call: TRBV2
clone_size: .
cdr3_nt: TGTGCCAGCAGAGGGGACAGGGGGCGAAATCAGCCCCAGCATTTT
cdr3_aa: CASRGDRGRNQPQHF

d_call: .
j_call: TRBJ2-3
v_call: TRBV29-1
clone_size: few
cdr3_nt: TGCAGCGTTGAATTCGCCCGTCGGGATACGCAGTATTTT
cdr3_aa: CSVEFARRDTQYF

d_call: TRBD2
j_call: TRBJ2-1
v_call: TRBV2
clone_size: .
cdr3_nt: TGTGCCAATCGCGGACTAGCGGGGGCAAGTGAGCAGTTCTTC
cdr3_aa: CANRGLAGASEQFF

d_call: TRBD1
j_call: TRBJ1-2
v_call: TRBV5-1
clone_size: .
cdr3_nt: TGCGCCAGCAGCTTGCAGGGGGATGTCTATGGCTACACCTTC
cdr3_aa: CASSLQGDVYGYTF

d_call: .
j_call: TRBJ1-5
v_call: TRBV2
clone_size: .
cdr3_nt: TGTGCCAGCAGTGACCAGGGTATGGCTTATCGTCAGCCCCAGCATTTT
cdr3_aa: CASSDQGMAYRQPQHF

d_call: .
j_call: TRBJ1-1
v_call: TRBV7-9
clone_size: .
cdr3_nt: TGTGCCAGCACCAATACAGGGAACACTGAAGCTTTCTTT
cdr3_aa: CASTNTGNTEAFF

d_call: TRBD2
j_call: TRBJ2-7
v_call: TRBV2
clone_size: .
cdr3_nt: TGTGCCAGCCGTGACATAGGGACTAGGAACTACGAGCAGTACTTC
cdr3_aa: CASRDIGTRNYEQYF

d_call: .
j_call: TRBJ1-1
v_call: TRBV19
clone_size: .
cdr3_nt: TGTGCCAGTATGTACGGGAGCGATGAAGCTTTCTTT
cdr3_aa: CASMYGSDEAFF

d_call: TRBD1
j_call: TRBJ1-1
v_call: TRBV19
clone_size: .
cdr3_nt: TGTGCCAGTAGTAGTTTAAGGACAGGGAGATTCAGTGAAGCTTTCTTT
cdr3_aa: CASSSLRTGRFSEAFF

d_call: .
j_call: TRBJ2-3
v_call: TRBV6-5
clone_size: .
cdr3_nt: TGTGCCAGCAGTTCCATGGACGGGGGCACAGATACGCAGTATTTT
cdr3_aa: CASSSMDGGTDTQYF

d_call: .
j_call: TRBJ1-6
v_call: TRBV14
clone_size: .
cdr3_nt: TGTGCCAGCAGCCTGGGACAAGTCCTCCACTTT
cdr3_aa: CASSLGQVLHF

d_call: .
j_call: TRBJ2-7
v_call: TRBV19
clone_size: .
cdr3_nt: TGTGCCAGTTCGGAGAGCTCCTACGAGCAGTACTTC
cdr3_aa: CASSESSYEQYF

d_call: .
j_call: TRBJ1-1
v_call: TRBV7-9
clone_size: .
cdr3_nt: TGTGCCAGCAGCCATTCCGGAGGACTGGCTTTCTTT
cdr3_aa: CASSHSGGLAFF

d_call: TRBD1
j_call: TRBJ2-2
v_call: TRBV5-5
clone_size: .
cdr3_nt: TGTGCCAGCAGCCCCAGGGGACAGGGGGCCGGGGAGCTGTTTTTT
cdr3_aa: CASSPRGQGAGELFF

d_call: .
j_call: TRBJ2-5
v_call: TRBV18
clone_size: .
cdr3_nt: TGTGCCAGCTCACCAGGAGGGCGCCAAGAGACCCAGTACTTC
cdr3_aa: CASSPGGRQETQYF

d_call: TRBD1
j_call: TRBJ1-2
v_call: TRBV6-6
clone_size: once
cdr3_nt: TGTGCCAGCAGTTACTCGACGACACAGGGGAATGGCTACACCTTC
cdr3_aa: CASSYSTTQGNGYTF

d_call: TRBD2
j_call: TRBJ2-3
v_call: TRBV7-2
clone_size: .
cdr3_nt: TGTGCCAGCAGCTTAGGAACTAGCGGGGGGTCCACAGATACGCAGTATTTT
cdr3_aa: CASSLGTSGGSTDTQYF

d_call: TRBD2
j_call: TRBJ2-6
v_call: TRBV5-1
clone_size: .
cdr3_nt: TGCGCCAGCAGCTTGGGTCCCCTAGCGGGGGTTTTCTCTGGGGCCAACGTCCTGACTTTC
cdr3_aa: CASSLGPLAGVFSGANVLTF

d_call: .
j_call: TRBJ2-2
v_call: TRBV19
clone_size: .
cdr3_nt: TGTGCCAGTACCCAAGAACGCCATAACTCCGGGGAGCTGTTTTTT
cdr3_aa: CASTQERHNSGELFF

d_call: TRBD2
j_call: TRBJ2-5
v_call: TRBV19
clone_size: .
cdr3_nt: TGTGCCAGTACGTCGCTAGCGGGGCCCCAAGAGACCCAGTACTTC
cdr3_aa: CASTSLAGPQETQYF

d_call: .
j_call: TRBJ1-2
v_call: TRBV7-9
clone_size: .
cdr3_nt: TGTGCCAGCAGCTTAGCAGAAACCATCCCCAGGGATGGCTACACCTTC
cdr3_aa: CASSLAETIPRDGYTF

d_call: .
j_call: TRBJ1-1
v_call: TRBV27
clone_size: .
cdr3_nt: TGTGCCAGCAGTTACAGGGTCGACACTGAAGCTTTCTTT
cdr3_aa: CASSYRVDTEAFF

d_call: TRBD1
j_call: TRBJ1-1
v_call: TRBV6-6
clone_size: .
cdr3_nt: TGTGCCAGCAGTTGGGGTACAGGGGGGACTGAAGCTTTCTTT
cdr3_aa: CASSWGTGGTEAFF

d_call: .
j_call: TRBJ2-7
v_call: TRBV25-1
clone_size: few
cdr3_nt: TGTGCCAGCACCCCCGGGGGAGGCCCCTACGAGCAGTACTTC
cdr3_aa: CASTPGGGPYEQYF

d_call: .
j_call: TRBJ2-3
v_call: TRBV28
clone_size: .
cdr3_nt: TGTGCCAGCAGTCCCGGCCGAGGGGATACGCAGTATTTT
cdr3_aa: CASSPGRGDTQYF

d_call: .
j_call: TRBJ2-5
v_call: TRBV5-4
clone_size: .
cdr3_nt: TGTGCCAGCAGCTTGTCTCAAGACGCCCGGGGGACCCAGTACTTC
cdr3_aa: CASSLSQDARGTQYF

d_call: .
j_call: TRBJ2-7
v_call: TRBV27
clone_size: .
cdr3_nt: TGTGCCAGCAGTTCGGGACCGGGACTGAGCTCCTACGAGCAGTACTTC
cdr3_aa: CASSSGPGLSSYEQYF

d_call: .
j_call: TRBJ1-5
v_call: TRBV19
clone_size: .
cdr3_nt: TGTGCCAGTAGTTCAGGGGACTATAGCAATCAGCCCCAGCATTTT
cdr3_aa: CASSSGDYSNQPQHF

d_call: TRBD2
j_call: TRBJ2-3
v_call: TRBV5-1
clone_size: once
cdr3_nt: TGCGCCAGCAGCCTGAGGGACTACTCTGTCAGTACGCAGTATTTT
cdr3_aa: CASSLRDYSVSTQYF

d_call: .
j_call: TRBJ1-5
v_call: TRBV28
clone_size: .
cdr3_nt: TGTGCCAGCAGTTCATCTTCAGGTCTCCATCAGCCCCAGCATTTT
cdr3_aa: CASSSSSGLHQPQHF

d_call: .
j_call: TRBJ2-1
v_call: TRBV9
clone_size: few
cdr3_nt: TGTGCCAGCGGCGACAGGATTCCCTACAATGAGCAGTTCTTC
cdr3_aa: CASGDRIPYNEQFF

d_call: .
j_call: TRBJ1-2
v_call: TRBV29-1
clone_size: .
cdr3_nt: TGCAGCGTTGTAGTTTCCCTCGCGGGCCGAGGTGGCTACACCTTC
cdr3_aa: CSVVVSLAGRGGYTF

d_call: TRBD2
j_call: TRBJ2-3
v_call: TRBV4-2
clone_size: .
cdr3_nt: TGTGCCAGCAGCCAAGATCCTATAAGCGGGGGGGCCGTAGATACGCAGTATTTT
cdr3_aa: CASSQDPISGGAVDTQYF

d_call: .
j_call: TRBJ1-1
v_call: TRBV7-6
clone_size: .
cdr3_nt: TGTGCCAGCAGCTTAGAGCAGGGTAACACTGAAGCTTTCTTT
cdr3_aa: CASSLEQGNTEAFF

d_call: .
j_call: TRBJ1-1
v_call: TRBV6-5
clone_size: .
cdr3_nt: TGTGCCAGCAGTCCAGGGATGAACACTGAAGCTTTCTTT
cdr3_aa: CASSPGMNTEAFF

d_call: TRBD2
j_call: TRBJ2-3
v_call: TRBV2
clone_size: .
cdr3_nt: TGTGCCAGCAGCCCAACTAGCGCAAAAGATACGCAGTATTTT
cdr3_aa: CASSPTSAKDTQYF

d_call: .
j_call: TRBJ2-7
v_call: TRBV13
clone_size: .
cdr3_nt: TGTGCCAGCAGCCCGGCAGGGAGGCTCTACGAGCAGTACTTC
cdr3_aa: CASSPAGRLYEQYF

d_call: TRBD2
j_call: TRBJ2-7
v_call: TRBV19
clone_size: .
cdr3_nt: TGTGCCAGTAGTATAAACTCTAGCGGGGGGAAGCAGTACTTC
cdr3_aa: CASSINSSGGKQYF

d_call: TRBD1
j_call: TRBJ1-5
v_call: TRBV4-1
clone_size: once
cdr3_nt: TGCGCCAGCAGCCATCGGGACAGGGGAGGGAATCAGCCCCAGCATTTT
cdr3_aa: CASSHRDRGGNQPQHF

d_call: .
j_call: TRBJ1-6
v_call: TRBV2
clone_size: .
cdr3_nt: TGTGCCAGCAGTGAAGCTGTAAGCAGGGCTAATTCACCCCTCCACTTT
cdr3_aa: CASSEAVSRANSPLHF

d_call: .
j_call: TRBJ1-3
v_call: TRBV5-6
clone_size: .
cdr3_nt: TGTGCCAGCAGGGCAGAGGGCTCTGGAAACACCATATATTTT
cdr3_aa: CASRAEGSGNTIYF

d_call: TRBD1
j_call: TRBJ2-7
v_call: TRBV4-2
clone_size: few
cdr3_nt: TGTGCCAGCAGCCAAGAGAGGACAGGCACCTACGAGCAGTACTTC
cdr3_aa: CASSQERTGTYEQYF

d_call: .
j_call: TRBJ1-2
v_call: TRBV7-2
clone_size: .
cdr3_nt: TGTGCCAGCAGCTTAGGGCCGGACAGAGGCTATGGCTACACCTTC
cdr3_aa: CASSLGPDRGYGYTF